These 32 T cell receptor beta chains came from one sample sequenced in a study of T cells after yellow fever vaccination. In TCRdb, the 5' RACE reads were re-called with MiXCR into one record per CDR3 protein. The sample contains fewer than 400,000 distinct CDR3 sequences, about 10% of which appear only once. Sequences were derived from CD4+ T cells sorted from PBMCs, sampled 45 days after the yellow fever booster vaccination. The source of these receptors is a man between 18 and 29 years old who received the YFV17D yellow fever vaccine.

This clonotype was seen only a few times. The rearrangement joins TRBV7-9 to TRBJ2-2; 10 bases align to TRBD2. CDR3 length: 16 residues. V was pared by 6 bases and J by 1 base, with 5 bases of the junction left unmatched. Germline V gene lookup returns CDR1 SEHNR and CDR2 FQNEAQ (reference sequence). CDR3 protein: CASRAGLAENTGELFF. In DNA form, the CDR3 reads TGTGCCAGCAGAGCCGGACTAGCGGAGAACACCGGGGAGCTGTTTTTT.

The chain recombines TRBV28 with TRBJ1-2, with D hard to call. V lost 8 bases and J lost 6, with 13 bases in between. The V gene's germline CDR1 is MDHEN and CDR2 SYDVKM. This CDR3 spans 12 amino acids. The chain's CDR3 is CASSLNVHGYTF. In DNA form, the CDR3 reads TGTGCCAGCTCCCTAAACGTCCATGGCTACACCTTC.

The rearrangement links TRBV2 to TRBJ2-1; D may correspond to TRBD1 or TRBD2 (5 bases each). Germline loops: CDR1 SNHLY, CDR2 FYNNEI. The CDR3 runs to 13 residues. The V and J ends lost 6 bases and 5 bases respectively, with 11 bases between them. The CDR3 here is CASRLGPNNEQFF. CDR3 coding DNA: TGTGCCAGCAGATTGGGACCGAACAATGAGCAGTTCTTC.

This clonotype occurred once. The junction and the germline gene differ at one end; a read error may be behind it. J is TRBJ2-3 and V is TRBV6-5; TRBD1 is a possible D gene (5 bases). The CDR3 is 15 residues long. The germline CDR1 and CDR2 sequences are MNHEY and SVGAGI. DNA for the CDR3: TGTGCCAGCAGTTTGGCCCCGGACATCACAGATAAGCAGTATTTT. Translating it yields CASSLAPDITDKQYF.

The rearrangement uses TRBV6-2 or TRBV6-3 and TRBJ2-7; D might be TRBD1 (6 bases). Per germline, CDR1 MNHEY and CDR2 SVGEGT. CDR3 length: 13 residues. The V end lost 6 bases, the J end lost 2 bases, and 11 bases lay between the germline ends. The CDR3 DNA sequence: TGTGCCAGCAGAATGACAGGCGCCTACGAGCAGTACGTC. It specifies CASRMTGAYEQYV.

The rearrangement uses TRBV4-2 and TRBJ2-7, with a tentative D call TRBD1 (6 bases). The V gene's germline CDR1 is LGHNA and CDR2 YNFKEQ. The CDR3 sequence is 15 residues long. V lost 0 bases and J lost 4, with 13 bases in between. The CDR3 nucleotides are TGTGCCAGCAGCCAAGACTACAGGGCTCATTACGAGCAGTACTTC. It is translated as CASSQDYRAHYEQYF.

This clonotype was observed a handful of times. The chain uses TRBV27 and TRBJ1-1; maybe TRBD1 (6 bases). CDR1 MNHEY and CDR2 SMNVEV come from the germline V gene (reference sequence). V lost 4 bases to trimming and J lost 1 base, with 40 bases between them. The length of the CDR3 is 24 residues. CDR3: CASSSLFLGRQGTGRDIRNTEAFF. The CDR3 DNA is TGTGCCAGCAGTTCCCTGTTTTTGGGGCGGCAGGGTACTGGGAGGGACATCCGGAACACTGAAGCTTTCTTT.

In this sample, this clonotype turned up a few times. This chain joins TRBV7-2 and TRBJ2-4; D possibly corresponds to TRBD1 (6 bases). Trimming shortened V by 4 bases and J by 4 bases, and 11 bases separated the two germline ends. The length of the CDR3 is 14 residues. Germline V lookup: CDR1 SGHTA, CDR2 FQGNSA. The CDR3 reads CASSSFGQKNIQYF. In DNA, the CDR3 is TGTGCCAGCAGCTCCTTCGGACAGAAAAACATTCAGTACTTC.

V usage is TRBV7-2 and J usage is TRBJ2-7; no clear D gene. Trimming left V 3 bases short and J 3 bases short, with 18 bases between. The CDR3 loop spans 16 amino acids. In germline, CDR1 is SGHTA, CDR2 FQGNSA. DNA for the CDR3: TGTGCCAGCAGCTTTTCGGGTAATGACGGTAGCTACGAGCAGTACTTC. Its protein is CASSFSGNDGSYEQYF. Using reference TRBV7-2 and TRBJ2-7 for the parts outside the CDR3, the full variable domain is GAGVSQSPSNKVTEKGKDVELRCDPISGHTALYWYRQSLGQGLEFLIYFQGNSAPDKSGLPSDRFSAERTGGSVSTLTIQRTQQEDSAVYLCASSFSGNDGSYEQYFGPGTRLTVT.

The chain is built from TRBV6-5 and TRBJ2-3, with D possibly being TRBD2 (6 bases). The V gene's germline CDR1 is MNHEY and CDR2 SVGAGI. V dropped 8 bases and J dropped 5 bases, with 17 bases sitting between them. The CDR3 is 14 amino acids. The CDR3 sequence: CASRNHLSGDTQYF. The CDR3, as DNA: TGTGCCAGCCGAAACCATCTTAGCGGAGATACGCAGTATTTT.

This clonotype was picked up a small number of times. CDR3: CASSERGAGSPLHF. CDR3 nucleotides: TGCGCCAGCAGCGAAAGGGGGGCAGGATCACCCCTCCACTTT. The V and J genes are TRBV5-1 and TRBJ1-6, with D possibly being TRBD1 (6 bases). Trimming stripped 4 bases from V and 10 bases from J, with 15 bases between. The CDR3 runs 14 residues. The germline gives CDR1 SGHRS, CDR2 YFSETQ.

This clonotype has more than one count but fewer than ten. V is TRBV5-1 and J is TRBJ2-2, with D possibly TRBD2 on 5 matching bases. The germline V gene encodes CDR1 SGHRS and CDR2 YFSETQ. V shed 2 bases and J shed 1 base, with 6 bases lying between them. The CDR3 runs 14 residues. CDR3: CASSFAGNTGELFF. The CDR3 DNA follows: TGCGCCAGCAGCTTTGCGGGGAACACCGGGGAGCTGTTTTTT.

The J gene is TRBJ2-3, the V gene TRBV20-1; 10 bases match TRBD2. Germline CDR1 and CDR2: DFQATT and SNEGSKA (reference sequence). The J segment lost 1 base and the V segment lost 6 bases, leaving 13 bases of the junction unmatched. The CDR3 totals 17 residues. The CDR3 DNA is TGCAGTGCACGATGGGCTAGCGGGGGTCGACGCACAGATACGCAGTATTTT. Translation gives CSARWASGGRRTDTQYF.

This chain uses TRBV6-2 or TRBV6-3 with TRBJ2-7; D may be TRBD2 (5 bases). V lost 6 bases, J lost 3 bases, and 12 bases lay in between. This CDR3 has 13 residues. Germline V gene data show CDR1 as MNHEY and CDR2 as SVGEGT. This CDR3 reads CASSPGKYYEQYV. The CDR3 DNA follows: TGTGCCAGCAGCCCGGGGAAATACTACGAGCAGTACGTC.

At least ten counts were recorded for this clonotype. V and J are TRBV5-1 and TRBJ2-5, with 7 bases that match TRBD2. V shed 2 bases and J 2 bases; nucleotides not matched to a gene: 3. Germline assignment: CDR1 SGHRS and CDR2 YFSETQ. The CDR3 is 14 amino acids. The CDR3 loop reads CASSFGGKQETQYF. CDR3 in DNA: TGCGCCAGCAGCTTCGGGGGGAAGCAAGAGACCCAGTACTTC.

This clonotype was picked up many times. The chain employs TRBV6-5 and TRBJ2-2, with 7 bases fitting TRBD2. The J segment lost 5 bases and the V segment lost 1 base, leaving 1 base of the junction unmatched. This CDR3 has 14 amino acids. Per germline, CDR1 MNHEY and CDR2 SVGAGI. CDR3 residues: CASSYLGGTGELFF. In nucleotides, the CDR3 is TGTGCCAGCAGTTACTTGGGAGGGACCGGGGAGCTGTTTTTT.

This clonotype was found a few times. The genes are TRBV4-3 and TRBJ2-2; D call uncertain. Germline lookup yields CDR1 LGHNA and CDR2 YSLEER. The CDR3 spans 14 residues. The V end was cut by 4 bases, the J end by 4 bases, with 10 bases between. CDR3 sequence reads: CASSLRHFTGELFF. The CDR3 nucleotides read TGCGCCAGCAGCCTCAGACATTTCACCGGGGAGCTGTTTTTT.

This rearrangement joins TRBV10-3 to TRBJ2-1; 12 nucleotides align to TRBD2. The V and J ends lost 6 bases and 8 bases, in that order; junction bases with no gene match: 11. The CDR3 is made up of 16 amino acids. CDR1 and CDR2 from the germline V gene are ENHRY and SYGVKD. CDR3 loop: CAISSRLAGGHHEQFF. As DNA, the CDR3 is TGTGCCATCAGCTCCCGGCTAGCGGGGGGGCATCATGAGCAGTTCTTC.

Ten or more counts support this clonotype. The V call is TRBV20-1, the J call TRBJ2-3; the D is unclear. The CDR3 consists of 12 residues. The V gene lost 5 bases and the J gene lost 4 bases, with 10 bases spanning the gap. Germline V gives CDR1 DFQATT, CDR2 SNEGSKA (reference sequence). The CDR3, as DNA: TGCAGTGCTGCTAGTCTAGCAGATACGCAGTATTTT. This gives the protein CSAASLADTQYF.

V gene TRBV18 combines with J gene TRBJ2-7; TRBD2 is a possible D gene (7 bases). Germline V lookup: CDR1 KGHSH, CDR2 LQKENI. The CDR3 totals 14 residues. V was trimmed by 3 bases and J by 4 bases, leaving 13 bases between them. The CDR3 bases are TGTGCCAGCTCACCTGTAGGGGGAGGGTACGAGCAGTACGTC. Its protein is CASSPVGGGYEQYV.

The rearrangement links TRBV15 to TRBJ2-7; D is unclear. The CDR3 contains 13 residues. The V and J ends lost 0 bases and 4 bases respectively, with 7 bases between them. Germline V lookup: CDR1 LNHNV, CDR2 YYDKDF (reference sequence). This chain's CDR3 is CATSRDPGYEQYV. In DNA form, the CDR3 reads TGTGCCACCAGCAGAGATCCAGGATACGAGCAGTACGTC.

The rearrangement links TRBV4-1 to TRBJ1-1, with D uncertain. This CDR3 comprises 16 residues. V shed 0 bases and J shed 0 bases, with 11 bases lying between them. CDR1 and CDR2 (germline): MGHRA, YSYEKL. CDR3 coding DNA: TGCGCCAGCAGCCAAGATGGAGGTGTCATGAACACTGAAGCTTTCTTT. It codes for CASSQDGGVMNTEAFF.

This clonotype has a handful of counts. The J gene is TRBJ2-6, the V gene TRBV30, with unresolved D. This CDR3 spans 15 amino acids. The germline gives CDR1 GTSNPN, CDR2 SVGIG (reference sequence). Deletions cut 2 bases from V and 2 bases from J, with 10 bases between. The CDR3 bases are TGTGCCTGGAGTTGGAGTATCACTGGGGCCAACGTCCTGACTTTC. This encodes CAWSWSITGANVLTF.

There are a few counts of this clonotype. V is TRBV7-3 and J is TRBJ1-1; D call uncertain. Germline assignment: CDR1 SGHTA and CDR2 FQGTGA. The V end lost 7 bases, the J end lost 0 bases, and 15 bases lay between the germline ends. CDR3 length: 15 residues. The chain's CDR3 is CASTLRSGLNTEAFF. The CDR3 region has the DNA TGTGCCAGCACCCTGAGAAGCGGTTTGAACACTGAAGCTTTCTTT.

V usage is TRBV20-1 and J usage is TRBJ2-5; TRBD2 agrees at 10 bases. CDR1 and CDR2 from the germline V gene are DFQATT and SNEGSKA (reference sequence). J was trimmed by 7 bases and V by 3 bases; bases with no gene match: 8. This CDR3 is 14 amino acids long. Written as DNA, the CDR3 is TGCAGTGCTAGGGACAGCGGGGGGGCCGGGACCCAGTACTTC. It is translated as CSARDSGGAGTQYF.

This clonotype was observed a handful of times. V and J are TRBV6-1 and TRBJ2-3; 7 bases map to TRBD2. J was trimmed by 2 bases and V by 1 base; bases with no gene match: 3. From germline, CDR1 is MNHNS and CDR2 SASEGT. The CDR3 extends over 15 amino acids. CDR3 in DNA: TGTGCCAGCAGTGAAGTCGGGGGGTTCACAGATACGCAGTATTTT. Protein: CASSEVGGFTDTQYF.

The chain couples TRBV5-1 to TRBJ1-6, with D unclear. The ends were cut back, 2 bases at V and 7 bases at J, with 13 bases in the middle. The CDR3 sequence is 15 residues long. Germline V CDR1 and CDR2: SGHRS, YFSETQ. The CDR3 DNA sequence: TGCGCCAGCAGCTTAGGACGGCCTCGGAATTCACCCCTCCACTTT. Translated, it gives CASSLGRPRNSPLHF.

The rearrangement links TRBV20-1 to TRBJ2-7, with D unresolved. The V and J ends lost 7 bases and 3 bases respectively, with 13 bases between them. This CDR3 comprises 12 residues. The germline V gene encodes CDR1 DFQATT and CDR2 SNEGSKA (reference sequence). The CDR3 loop is CSVPRPGYEQYF. The CDR3 bases are TGCAGTGTTCCCAGACCTGGCTACGAGCAGTACTTC.

This clonotype was picked up a small number of times. The chain combines TRBV6-5 with TRBJ2-5; a possible D gene is TRBD1 (7 bases). V was pared by 10 bases and J by 4 bases, with 16 bases between. Germline CDR1 MNHEY, CDR2 SVGAGI. The CDR3 runs 13 residues. The CDR3 DNA is TGTGCCACCGGGTACAGGGGAGGAGAGACCCAGTACTTC. Protein product: CATGYRGGETQYF.

This chain links TRBV12-3 or TRBV12-4 with TRBJ2-3; 7 bases are shared with TRBD1. V was pared by 6 bases and J by 0 bases, with 9 bases of the junction left unmatched. CDR3 size: 16 residues. In nucleotides, the CDR3 is TGTGCCAGCAGCGCCCGGGGACAGCTTAGCACAGATACGCAGTATTTT. Amino acids: CASSARGQLSTDTQYF.

This clonotype was seen only a few times. The chain carries TRBV11-3 and TRBJ2-2; TRBD1 matches 8 bases. This CDR3 has 16 amino acids. The germline CDR1 and CDR2 sequences are SGHNT and YENEEA. J lost 0 bases, V lost 1 base, and 1 base had no gene match. The CDR3 is CASSLVQGANTGELFF. DNA of the CDR3: TGTGCCAGCAGCTTAGTACAGGGGGCGAACACCGGGGAGCTGTTTTTT.

CDR3: CASSATRTGLNEQYF. CDR3 bases: TGTGCCAGCAGTGCAACCCGGACAGGGCTGAACGAGCAGTACTTC. This rearrangement joins TRBV2 to TRBJ2-7; TRBD1 aligns across 8 bases. The CDR3 has 15 residues. The V and J ends lost 4 bases and 5 bases, in that order; junction bases with no gene match: 10. CDR1 and CDR2 from the germline V gene are SNHLY and FYNNEI.